This T cell receptor beta chain was documented in a study of T cells in Graves' hyperthyroidism and ophthalmopathy (dated by TCRdb to about 2019). As for the study more broadly: Peripheral blood was sampled at the time of initial diagnosis, prior to any treatment. TCR Vbeta CDR3 sequencing of around 130 peripheral blood samples (under 45 ophthalmopathy, 75 or so hyperthyroidism and roughly 17 progressor patients) is reported in the paper. After sampling, hyperthyroidism patients received methimazole starting at 30 mg daily, and ophthalmopathy patients received high-dose intravenous methylprednisolone. TCR V-J signatures able to tell the groups apart were searched for in a discovery cohort of approximately 95 patients, of whom around 43 had Graves' ophthalmopathy and some 60 had stable Graves' hyperthyroidism. Thyroid tissue and blood T-cell repertoires from six Graves' hyperthyroidism patients were also compared in the study. The 100 discovery patients were randomly divided into training and test sets at a 7:3 ratio. Prospective prediction of ophthalmopathy was tested in an independent validation cohort consisting of 18 to 20 hyperthyroidism patients and approximately 16 patients who later progressed to ophthalmopathy. Overall results and qualifications from the work: A 13 V-J signature model separated ophthalmopathy from stable hyperthyroidism, with 87.88% sensitivity and about 81% specificity in cross-validation and 80%/75% in testing. Sample size was not statistically predetermined, and blinding of investigators to group allocation was not performed. Most expanded thyroid clonotypes (frequency above 0.001) were also detected in blood, suggesting blood repertoires may reflect thyroid immune responses. In validation, the model predicted progression to ophthalmopathy a median of around 6.5 months before onset, with over 55% sensitivity and more than 72% specificity.

This clonotype came up a few times. Its antigen remains undetermined. Base qualities are missing; no much larger clone stands one base away. The TCR beta CDR3 regions were amplified from RNA transcripts. A first-round RT-PCR of the TCR CDR3 used the HTBI primer set with the Qiagen OneStep RT-PCR kit. Libraries were constructed in a second round of multiplex PCR, after which size selection and purification were performed. Paired-end sequencing of the libraries was performed with 100 bp reads on an Illumina HiSeq2000. The authors' analysis ran thus. SOAPnuke was used to process the raw data, throwing out any read that contained adapters or uncalled bases, had a mean Phred below 15, or lacked an exact constant-primer or identifier match. High-quality paired reads were merged using COPE v1.2.5, and each unique nucleotide sequence was defined as a clonotype. MiTCR v1.1 was used to align the clonotypes against IMGT TRBV, TRBD and TRBJ reference segments. The analysis was restricted to V-J combinations with a frequency above 0.0001, which together covered 99.2% of the repertoires. A TCS score was defined as the ratio between F50 (clonal expansion) and ExV (chaos), using BLOSUM62-based TCRdist between CDR3 peptides within each V-J. Welch's t-statistics and random forest reduced some 510 V-J features to 13, which were used in a naive Bayes classifier (R e1071). TCRdb reprocessing: public reads trimmed at Q25 with fastp, clones called with MiXCR, in-frame beta chains kept. Records with the same CDR3 protein are collapsed into one entry carrying the most frequent genes and DNA. The V and J calls and clone size come from TCRdb's table, not from the authors' own analysis. The sample data list 300,000 to 350,000 distinct CDR3 sequences, and 15% to 20% of these were observed just once. The ten top clones hold 45% to 55% of the sample.

Graves' hyperthyroidism was defined as stable when no progression to ophthalmopathy occurred over 18 months of follow-up. Hyperthyroidism patients were aged 18 to 65 years and newly diagnosed, with disease duration of less than 2 months. The study excluded patients with uncontrolled infections, other autoimmune diseases, pregnancy or lactation. Diagnoses relied on clinical symptoms, serum thyroxine and TRAb, thyroid ultrasound and orbital computed tomography. Ficoll-Paque density gradient centrifugation was used to isolate PBMCs from under 11 ml of fresh peripheral blood. Trizol reagent was used to extract total RNA, and RNA quality was then checked on an Agilent 2100 Bioanalyzer. Material: blood. This clonotype was sampled from a woman between 45 and 65 years old with Graves' hyperthyroidism.

The nucleotide sequence is given as TGTGCCAGCTACGGGACTCATAACACCGGGGAGCTGTTTTTT. It translates to CASYGTHNTGELFF. The chain is assembled from TRBV28 and TRBJ2-2; TRBD2 is perhaps the D gene, given 6 matching bases. V lost 8 bases and J lost 2 bases; the stretch between them is 12 bases long. The CDR3 has 14 amino acids, counting the end cysteine and phenylalanine. The CDR3 DNA has 42 bases and is translated from base 1. For CDR1 and CDR2, the germline V gene lists MDHEN and SYDVKM.